Listed below are T cell receptor beta chains from one sample, sequenced in a study of blood T cell repertoires in COVID-19. Profiling relied on immunoSEQ multiplex PCR, and the TCRdb table lists in-frame clones only, not all of them. Of some 20,000 clones in the sample, 85% to 95% were seen once. Sequenced sample: peripheral blood. The receptors shown here come from a human donor in a cohort sampled during active COVID-19. The CDR3 runs from the conserved cysteine through the conserved F or W. A D gene is named only where the DNA matches it firmly. For some rows the clone size is stated as once, few or many, or as a class when expanded; others skip it.

v_gene: TRBV3-1/TRBV3-2; j_gene: TRBJ1-3; abundance: NA; d_gene: NA; CDR3aa: CASSPNRFGNTIYF; CDR3nt: TGTGCCAGCAGCCCGAACAGGTTTGGAAACACCATATATTTT
v_gene: TRBV4-3; j_gene: TRBJ1-1; abundance: NA; d_gene: NA; CDR3aa: CASSQEPQPNTEAFF; CDR3nt: TGCGCCAGCAGCCAAGAACCACAGCCGAACACTGAAGCTTTCTTT
v_gene: TRBV6-6; j_gene: TRBJ1-3; abundance: NA; d_gene: NA; CDR3aa: CASSYEGNTIYF; CDR3nt: TGTGCCAGCAGTTATGAGGGAAACACCATATATTTT
v_gene: TRBV4-3; j_gene: TRBJ2-3; abundance: NA; d_gene: TRBD2; CDR3aa: CASSQRLGLAGVRSTDTQYF; CDR3nt: TGCGCCAGCAGCCAACGACTCGGACTAGCGGGGGTTCGGAGCACAGATACGCAGTATTTT
v_gene: TRBV3-1/TRBV3-2; j_gene: TRBJ1-2; abundance: once; d_gene: TRBD1; CDR3aa: CASSHSGTDYGYTF; CDR3nt: TGTGCCAGCAGCCATTCCGGGACAGACTATGGCTACACCTTC
v_gene: TRBV19; j_gene: TRBJ1-1; abundance: NA; d_gene: NA; CDR3aa: CASSRPSDSQNTEAFF; CDR3nt: TGTGCCAGTAGTCGCCCCTCCGACAGCCAGAACACTGAAGCTTTCTTT
v_gene: TRBV10-1; j_gene: TRBJ1-3; abundance: NA; d_gene: TRBD1; CDR3aa: CASSDDRDRRSDTIYF; CDR3nt: TGCGCCAGCAGTGATGACCGGGACAGGAGATCGGACACCATATATTTT
v_gene: TRBV11-2; j_gene: TRBJ2-7; abundance: NA; d_gene: TRBD1; CDR3aa: CASRKRRGQGYEQYF; CDR3nt: TGTGCCAGCAGAAAAAGACGGGGACAGGGCTACGAGCAGTACTTC
v_gene: TRBV9; j_gene: TRBJ2-7; abundance: NA; d_gene: NA; CDR3aa: CASSLRTGSSYEQYF; CDR3nt: TGTGCCAGCAGCCTAAGGACCGGGAGCTCCTACGAGCAGTACTTC
v_gene: TRBV9; j_gene: TRBJ1-1; abundance: NA; d_gene: NA; CDR3aa: CASSGGTGNTEAFF; CDR3nt: TGTGCCAGCAGCGGAGGAACCGGGAACACTGAAGCTTTCTTT
v_gene: TRBV13; j_gene: TRBJ2-7; abundance: NA; d_gene: TRBD1; CDR3aa: CASSFYRGMSYEQYF; CDR3nt: TGTGCCAGCAGCTTTTACAGGGGGATGAGCTACGAGCAGTACTTC
v_gene: TRBV29-1; j_gene: TRBJ2-6; abundance: NA; d_gene: TRBD1; CDR3aa: CSVWTGTGANVLTF; CDR3nt: TGCAGCGTGTGGACAGGGACCGGGGCCAACGTCCTGACTTTC
v_gene: TRBV12-2; j_gene: TRBJ2-2; abundance: once; d_gene: NA; CDR3aa: CASRLRSFGELFF; CDR3nt: TGTGCAAGTCGCCTAAGGAGTTTCGGGGAGCTGTTTTTT
v_gene: TRBV4-1; j_gene: TRBJ2-7; abundance: NA; d_gene: TRBD1; CDR3aa: CASSHSRDRVSYEQYF; CDR3nt: TGCGCCAGCAGCCATTCCCGGGACAGGGTATCCTACGAGCAGTACTTC
v_gene: TRBV2; j_gene: TRBJ1-3; abundance: NA; d_gene: NA; CDR3aa: CASTHQGYPGNTIYF; CDR3nt: TGTGCCAGCACCCACCAGGGTTATCCTGGAAACACCATATATTTT
v_gene: TRBV3-1/TRBV3-2; j_gene: TRBJ2-5; abundance: NA; d_gene: NA; CDR3aa: CASSRGGETQYF; CDR3nt: TGTGCCAGCAGCCGCGGTGGGGAGACCCAGTACTTC
v_gene: TRBV30; j_gene: TRBJ2-3; abundance: once; d_gene: TRBD2; CDR3aa: CAWSTLAGTQYF; CDR3nt: TGTGCCTGGAGTACTTTAGCGGGGACGCAGTATTTT
v_gene: TRBV30; j_gene: TRBJ2-3; abundance: once; d_gene: TRBD2; CDR3aa: CAWSNGLAADTQYF; CDR3nt: TGTGCCTGGAGTAACGGACTAGCAGCGGATACGCAGTATTTT
v_gene: TRBV29-1; j_gene: TRBJ1-2; abundance: NA; d_gene: NA; CDR3aa: CSVDHFGNGYTF; CDR3nt: TGCAGCGTTGACCATTTTGGCAATGGCTACACCTTC
v_gene: TRBV4-1; j_gene: TRBJ2-7; abundance: NA; d_gene: NA; CDR3aa: CASSPTGGTSYEQYF; CDR3nt: TGCGCCAGCAGCCCGACGGGGGGCACCTCCTACGAGCAGTACTTC
v_gene: TRBV6-5; j_gene: TRBJ2-7; abundance: NA; d_gene: TRBD1; CDR3aa: CASSYSGQGGYEQYF; CDR3nt: TGTGCCAGCAGTTACTCTGGACAGGGTGGCTACGAGCAGTACTTC
v_gene: TRBV11-2; j_gene: TRBJ1-1; abundance: NA; d_gene: NA; CDR3aa: CASSLGRVARDNTEAFF; CDR3nt: TGTGCCAGCAGCTTAGGCAGGGTTGCCAGGGATAACACTGAAGCTTTCTTT
v_gene: TRBV5-5; j_gene: TRBJ2-3; abundance: NA; d_gene: NA; CDR3aa: CASSLIRGAADTQYF; CDR3nt: TGTGCCAGCAGCTTAATTCGGGGGGCCGCAGATACGCAGTATTTT
v_gene: TRBV5-8; j_gene: TRBJ2-7; abundance: NA; d_gene: NA; CDR3aa: CASSLTMAAGEQYF; CDR3nt: TGTGCCAGCAGCTTGACAATGGCGGCTGGGGAGCAGTACTTC
v_gene: TRBV11-2; j_gene: TRBJ2-1; abundance: few; d_gene: TRBD1; CDR3aa: CASSSTRTGREQFF; CDR3nt: TGTGCCAGCAGCTCTACCCGGACAGGGAGAGAGCAGTTCTTC